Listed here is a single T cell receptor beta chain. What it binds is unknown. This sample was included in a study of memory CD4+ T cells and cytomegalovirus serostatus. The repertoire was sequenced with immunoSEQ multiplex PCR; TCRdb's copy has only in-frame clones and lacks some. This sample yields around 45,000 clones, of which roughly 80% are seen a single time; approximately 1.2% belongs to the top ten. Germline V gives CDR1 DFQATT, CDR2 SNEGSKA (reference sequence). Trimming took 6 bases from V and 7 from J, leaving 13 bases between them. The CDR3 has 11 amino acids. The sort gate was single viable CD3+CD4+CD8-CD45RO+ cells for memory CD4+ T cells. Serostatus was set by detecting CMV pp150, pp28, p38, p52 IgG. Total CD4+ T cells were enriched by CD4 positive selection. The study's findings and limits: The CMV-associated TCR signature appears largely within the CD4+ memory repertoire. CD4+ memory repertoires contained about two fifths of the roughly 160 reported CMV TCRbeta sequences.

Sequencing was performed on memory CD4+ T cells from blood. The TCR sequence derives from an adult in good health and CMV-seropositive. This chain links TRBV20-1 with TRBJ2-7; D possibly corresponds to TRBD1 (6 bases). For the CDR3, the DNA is TGCAGTGCAGGAACAGGGTGGGAGCAGTACTTC. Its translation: CSAGTGWEQYF.